This entry features one T cell receptor (beta chain) sequence. These data come from a study of blood T cell repertoires in COVID-19. The repertoire was sequenced with immunoSEQ multiplex PCR; TCRdb's copy has only in-frame clones and lacks some. In the table there are 89,000 or so clones, around 86% of which are singletons. Germline trimming cut 2 bases from V and 3 bases from J; bases unmatched to any gene: 0. Germline V gene lookup returns CDR1 SNHLY and CDR2 FYNNEI. The length of the CDR3 is 13 residues. This TCR was recovered from a man in his fifties with active COVID-19. The chain employs TRBV2 and TRBJ2-5, with TRBD2 matching over 7 bases. Material: peripheral blood. CDR3 nucleotide sequence: TGTGCCAGCAGTGAACTAGCGGAAGAGACCCAGTACTTC. As protein: CASSELAEETQYF.